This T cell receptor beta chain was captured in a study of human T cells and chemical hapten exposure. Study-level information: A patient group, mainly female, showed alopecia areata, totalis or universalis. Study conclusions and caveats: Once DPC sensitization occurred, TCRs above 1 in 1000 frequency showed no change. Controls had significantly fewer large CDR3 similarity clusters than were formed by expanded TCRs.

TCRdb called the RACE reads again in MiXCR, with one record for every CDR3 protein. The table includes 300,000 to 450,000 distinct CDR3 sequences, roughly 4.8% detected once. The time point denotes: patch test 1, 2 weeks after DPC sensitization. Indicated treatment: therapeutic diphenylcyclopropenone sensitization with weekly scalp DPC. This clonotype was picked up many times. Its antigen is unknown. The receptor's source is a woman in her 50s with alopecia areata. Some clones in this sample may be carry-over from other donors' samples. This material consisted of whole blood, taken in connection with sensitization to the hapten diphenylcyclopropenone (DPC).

CDR3 protein: CATTGHMNTEAFF. For the CDR3, the DNA is TGTGCCACCACAGGGCATATGAACACTGAAGCTTTCTTT. This sequence joins TRBV5-4 and TRBJ1-1; the D gene is possibly TRBD1 (6 bases). Germline CDR1 and CDR2: SGHNT and YYREEE (reference sequence). CDR3 length equals 13 residues. V lost 9 bases and J 0 bases, leaving 12 bases between the germline ends.